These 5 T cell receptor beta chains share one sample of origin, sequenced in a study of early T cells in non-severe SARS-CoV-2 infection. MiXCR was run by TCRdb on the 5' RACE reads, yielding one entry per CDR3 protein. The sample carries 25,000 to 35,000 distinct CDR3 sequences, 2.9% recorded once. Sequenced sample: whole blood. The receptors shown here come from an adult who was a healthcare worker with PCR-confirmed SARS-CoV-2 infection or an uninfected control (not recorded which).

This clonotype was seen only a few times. The CDR3 DNA sequence: TGTGCCAGCAGCTTAGCCCACACTGAAGCTTTCTTT. It specifies CASSLAHTEAFF. The chain is built from TRBV7-9 and TRBJ1-1; D unresolved. This CDR3 contains 12 residues. V was pared by 0 bases and J by 3 bases, with 2 bases between. CDR1 SEHNR and CDR2 FQNEAQ come from the germline V gene (reference sequence).

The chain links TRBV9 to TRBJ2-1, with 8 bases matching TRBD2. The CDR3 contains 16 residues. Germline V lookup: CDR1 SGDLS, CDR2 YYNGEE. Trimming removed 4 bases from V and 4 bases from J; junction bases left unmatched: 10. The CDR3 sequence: CASSPTSGGIYNEQFF. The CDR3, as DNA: TGTGCCAGCAGCCCCACGAGCGGGGGCATATACAATGAGCAGTTCTTC.

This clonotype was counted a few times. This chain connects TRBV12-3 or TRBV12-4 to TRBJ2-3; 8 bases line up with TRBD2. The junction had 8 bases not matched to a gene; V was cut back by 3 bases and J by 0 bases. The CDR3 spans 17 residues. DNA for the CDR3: TGTGCCAGCAGTTTTTCGAGCGGGGGCGCAAGCACAGATACGCAGTATTTT. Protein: CASSFSSGGASTDTQYF.

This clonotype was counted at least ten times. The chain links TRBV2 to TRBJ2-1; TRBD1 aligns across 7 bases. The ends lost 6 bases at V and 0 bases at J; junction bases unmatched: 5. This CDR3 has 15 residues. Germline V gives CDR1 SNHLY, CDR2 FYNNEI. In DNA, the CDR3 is TGTGCCAGCAGCCACAGGGGAAGCTCCTACAATGAGCAGTTCTTC. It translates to CASSHRGSSYNEQFF.

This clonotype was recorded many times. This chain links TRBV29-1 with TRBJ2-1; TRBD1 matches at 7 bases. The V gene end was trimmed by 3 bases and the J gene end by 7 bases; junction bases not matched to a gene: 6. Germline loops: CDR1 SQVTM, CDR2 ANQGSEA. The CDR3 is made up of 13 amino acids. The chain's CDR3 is CSVDRQGRNEQFF. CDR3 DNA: TGCAGCGTTGACCGACAGGGCCGGAATGAGCAGTTCTTC.